This TCR beta chain emerged from a study of T cells after somatic rescue of genetic block. Sequenced by immunoSEQ multiplex PCR; TCRdb stores in-frame clones only, minus some. In the table there are 55,000 to 75,000 clones, 85% to 95% of which are singletons. V was trimmed by 6 bases and J by 2 bases, leaving 4 bases between them. This CDR3 is built from 11 residues. Germline V gene sequence: CDR1 LNHDA, CDR2 SQIVND (reference sequence). The chain joins TRBV19 to TRBJ2-5; D not resolved. The sequence was collected from a man aged 40-49 years. Sequenced: peripheral blood mononuclear cells (PBMCs). CDR3 nucleotides: TGTGCCAGTAGCCATCAAGAGACCCAGTACTTC. Its protein is CASSHQETQYF.